This TCR beta chain was sequenced for a study of blood T cell repertoires in COVID-19. The CDR3 runs to 13 residues. The V gene end was trimmed by 10 bases and the J gene end by 3 bases; junction bases not matched to a gene: 6. Profiled with immunoSEQ multiplex PCR; TCRdb holds only in-frame clones, not every one. The data contain approximately 100,000 clones, approximately 90% of them singletons. The chain couples TRBV12-3 or TRBV12-4 to TRBJ1-5, with 7 bases aligning to TRBD1. Material for sequencing was peripheral blood. The origin of this receptor is a human donor with acute or convalescent COVID-19. The donor label of this sample is uncertain. The CDR3 sequence: CATTDRDNQPQHF. DNA of the CDR3: TGTGCCACCACAGACAGGGACAATCAGCCCCAGCATTTT.